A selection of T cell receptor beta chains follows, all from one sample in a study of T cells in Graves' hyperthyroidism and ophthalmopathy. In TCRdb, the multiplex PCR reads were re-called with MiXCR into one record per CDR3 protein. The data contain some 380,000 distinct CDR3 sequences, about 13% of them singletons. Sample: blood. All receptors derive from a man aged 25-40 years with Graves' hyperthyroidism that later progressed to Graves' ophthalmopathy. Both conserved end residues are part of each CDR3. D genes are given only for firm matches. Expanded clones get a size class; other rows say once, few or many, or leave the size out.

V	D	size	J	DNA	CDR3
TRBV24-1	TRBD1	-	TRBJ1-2	TGTGCCACCAGTGATGGACAGGGGCACAACTGTGGCTACACCTTC	CATSDGQGHNCGYTF
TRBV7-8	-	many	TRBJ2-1	TGTGCCAGCAGCCAAGGACCCGGGACGAGCTACAATGAGCAGTTCTTC	CASSQGPGTSYNEQFF
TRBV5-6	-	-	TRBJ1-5	TGTGCCAGCAGCTTGGATTCCGGGACGGGTCAGCCCCAGCATTTT	CASSLDSGTGQPQHF
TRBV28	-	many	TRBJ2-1	TGTGCCAGCTGCAACAGCCTGAGCTCCTACAATGAGCAGTTCTTC	CASCNSLSSYNEQFF
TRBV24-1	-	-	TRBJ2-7	TGTGCCACCAGTTCAGGACAGCGCCTCGAGCAGTACTTC	CATSSGQRLEQYF
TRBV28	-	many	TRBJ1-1	TGTGCCAGCAGTCCGCGAGCGGAGAACACTGAAGCTTTCTTT	CASSPRAENTEAFF
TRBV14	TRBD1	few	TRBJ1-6	TGTGCCAGCAGCCAGAGACAGGGGGTCCAGAATTCACCCCTCCACTTT	CASSQRQGVQNSPLHF
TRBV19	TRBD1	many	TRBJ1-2	TGTGCCAGTAGTATAACGGGACAGGATGTCTATGGCTACACCTTC	CASSITGQDVYGYTF
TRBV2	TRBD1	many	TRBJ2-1	TGTGCCAGCAGTTTTCGGGACAGGGTAATGAATGAGCAGTTCTTC	CASSFRDRVMNEQFF
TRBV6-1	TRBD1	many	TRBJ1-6	TGTGCCAGCAGTCATTTACAGGGGCGCGACTGGGATTCACCCCTCCACTTT	CASSHLQGRDWDSPLHF